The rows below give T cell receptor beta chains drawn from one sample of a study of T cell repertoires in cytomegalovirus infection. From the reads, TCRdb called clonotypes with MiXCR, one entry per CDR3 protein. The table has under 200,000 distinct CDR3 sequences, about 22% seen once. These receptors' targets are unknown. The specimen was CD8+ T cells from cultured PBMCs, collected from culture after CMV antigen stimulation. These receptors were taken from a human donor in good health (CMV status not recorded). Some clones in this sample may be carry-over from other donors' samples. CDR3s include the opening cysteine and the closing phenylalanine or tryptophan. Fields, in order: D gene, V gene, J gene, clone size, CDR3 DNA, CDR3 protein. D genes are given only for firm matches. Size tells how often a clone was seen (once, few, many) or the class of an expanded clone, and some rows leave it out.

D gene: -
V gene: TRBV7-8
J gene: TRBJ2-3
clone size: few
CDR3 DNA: TGTGCCAGCAGCTTGGACAACAGGTCCCCTAGCACAGATACGCAGTATTTT
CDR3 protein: CASSLDNRSPSTDTQYF

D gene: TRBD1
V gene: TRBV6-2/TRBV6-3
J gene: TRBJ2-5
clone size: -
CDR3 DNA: TGTGCCAGCACGGGACAGGGACAAGAGACCCAGTACTTC
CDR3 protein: CASTGQGQETQYF

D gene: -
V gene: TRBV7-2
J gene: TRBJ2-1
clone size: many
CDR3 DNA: TGTGCCAGCAGCCGGGGGGCTCTTCAGGTTGGCGATGAGCAGTTCTTC
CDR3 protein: CASSRGALQVGDEQFF

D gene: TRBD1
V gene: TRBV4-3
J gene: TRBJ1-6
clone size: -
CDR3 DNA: TGCGCCAGCAGCCAAGACCCTGAACAGGGGTATAATTCACCCCTCCACTTT
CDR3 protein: CASSQDPEQGYNSPLHF

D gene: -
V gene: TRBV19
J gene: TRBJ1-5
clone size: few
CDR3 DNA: TGTGCCAGTAGTATCGCCGATAGTAGCAATCAGCCCCAGCATTTT
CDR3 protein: CASSIADSSNQPQHF

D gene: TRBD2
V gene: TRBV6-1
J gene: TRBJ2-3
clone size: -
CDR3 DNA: TGTGCCAGCACTGTAAGCGGGGGGGCATCAGATACGCAGTATTTT
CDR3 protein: CASTVSGGASDTQYF

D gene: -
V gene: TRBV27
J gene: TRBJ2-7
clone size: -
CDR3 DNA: TGTGCCAGCAGTCTGGGGGACACACACTACGAGCAGTACTTC
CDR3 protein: CASSLGDTHYEQYF

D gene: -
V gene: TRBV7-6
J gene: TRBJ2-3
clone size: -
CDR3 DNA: TGTGCCAGCAGCCATCGGCAAGCTAGCACAGATACGCAGTATTTT
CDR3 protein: CASSHRQASTDTQYF

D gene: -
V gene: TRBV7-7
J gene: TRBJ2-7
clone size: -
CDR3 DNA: TGTGCTAGCAGTTCCGGGATAGACCGATCCTACGAGCAGTACTTC
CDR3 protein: CASSSGIDRSYEQYF

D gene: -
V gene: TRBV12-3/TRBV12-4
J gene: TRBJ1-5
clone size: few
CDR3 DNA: TGTGCCGGCAGTTTGGGGGGGAATCAGCCCCAGCATTTT
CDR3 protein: CAGSLGGNQPQHF

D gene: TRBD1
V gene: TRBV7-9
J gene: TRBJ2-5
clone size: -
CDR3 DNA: TGTGCCAGCAGCACAAGGGACAGAGGGGGAGAGACCCAGTACTTC
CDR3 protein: CASSTRDRGGETQYF

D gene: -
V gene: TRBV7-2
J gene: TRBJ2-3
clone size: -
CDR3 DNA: TGTGCCAGCAGCTTATATCCTCGCTACACAGATACGCAGTATTTT
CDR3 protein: CASSLYPRYTDTQYF

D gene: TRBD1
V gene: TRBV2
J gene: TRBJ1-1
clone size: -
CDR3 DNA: TGTGCCAGCAGAGAAGGGACAGGGGGCGCGGGCACTGAAGCTTTCTTT
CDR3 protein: CASREGTGGAGTEAFF

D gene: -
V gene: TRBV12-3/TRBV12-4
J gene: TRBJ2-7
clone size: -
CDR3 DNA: TGTGCCAGCACTATCTCGCGCGGGCACTACGAGCAGTACTTC
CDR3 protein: CASTISRGHYEQYF

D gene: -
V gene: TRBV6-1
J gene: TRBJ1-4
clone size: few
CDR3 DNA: TGTGCCAGCAGTGATTGGACTATAGAAAAACTGTTTTTT
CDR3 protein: CASSDWTIEKLFF

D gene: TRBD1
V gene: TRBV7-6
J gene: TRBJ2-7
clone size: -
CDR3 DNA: TGTGCCAGCAGCTCCCTCCTGGTGACAGGGACACCCAAGGACCCCTACGAGCAGTACTTC
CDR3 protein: CASSSLLVTGTPKDPYEQYF

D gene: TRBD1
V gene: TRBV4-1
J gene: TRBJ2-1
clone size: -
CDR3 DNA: TGCGCCAGCAGCCAAGCCACGACAGGGAAGGACCTTAGGCTGCTCTTC
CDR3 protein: CASSQATTGKDLRLLF

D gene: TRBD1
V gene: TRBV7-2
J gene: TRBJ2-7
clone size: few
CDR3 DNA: TGTGCCAGCAGCTTCCCCGGGACAGGATGGCGACGGTCCTACGAGCAGTACTTC
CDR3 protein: CASSFPGTGWRRSYEQYF

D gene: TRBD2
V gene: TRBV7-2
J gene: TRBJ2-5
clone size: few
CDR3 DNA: TGTGCCAGCAGCTCCGGGACTAGCGGGGGGGGTTGGGAGACCCAGTACTTC
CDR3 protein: CASSSGTSGGGWETQYF

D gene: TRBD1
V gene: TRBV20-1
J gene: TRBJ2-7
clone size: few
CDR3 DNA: TGCAGTGCTAGAGATGGGACAGCTGCCTACGAGCAGTACTTC
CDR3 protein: CSARDGTAAYEQYF

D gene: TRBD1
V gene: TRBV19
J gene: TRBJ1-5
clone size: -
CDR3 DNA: TGTGCCAGTAGTACCTCCCGGGACAGGGTTAATAGCAATCAGCCCCAGCATTTT
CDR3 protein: CASSTSRDRVNSNQPQHF

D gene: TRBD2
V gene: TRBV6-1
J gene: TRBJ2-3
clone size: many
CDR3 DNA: TGTGCCAGCAGTGAACTAGCGGGGGGGCCAGATACGCAGTATTTT
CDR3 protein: CASSELAGGPDTQYF

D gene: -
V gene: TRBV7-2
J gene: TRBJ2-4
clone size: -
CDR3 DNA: TGTGCCAGCAGTTCCCTTGGGGCCAAAAACATTCAGTACTTC
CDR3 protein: CASSSLGAKNIQYF

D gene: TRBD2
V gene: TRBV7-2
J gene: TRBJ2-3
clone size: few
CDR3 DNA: TGTGCCAGCAGCTTAAGCGGGGGAGAATCAGATACGCAGTATTTT
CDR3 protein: CASSLSGGESDTQYF

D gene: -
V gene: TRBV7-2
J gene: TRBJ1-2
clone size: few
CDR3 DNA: TGTGCCAGCAGCGGAAGAGGGGTCCCTACGGGCTACACCTTC
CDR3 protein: CASSGRGVPTGYTF

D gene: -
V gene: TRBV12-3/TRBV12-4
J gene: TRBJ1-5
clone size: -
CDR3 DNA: TGTGCCAGCAGTTTTTCAGGAAATCAGCCCCAGCATTTT
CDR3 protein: CASSFSGNQPQHF

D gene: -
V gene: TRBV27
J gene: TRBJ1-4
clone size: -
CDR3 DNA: TGTGCCAGCAGTTTATCTTGGGGGGAGGGGGTGGGAGAAAAACTGTTTTTT
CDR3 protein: CASSLSWGEGVGEKLFF

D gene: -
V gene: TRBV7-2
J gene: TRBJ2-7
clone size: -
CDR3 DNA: TGTGCCAGCAGCTCCCAACCCCCACGGGACATATCCGAGCAGTACTTC
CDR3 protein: CASSSQPPRDISEQYF

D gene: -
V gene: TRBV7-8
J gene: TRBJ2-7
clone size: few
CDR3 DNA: TGTGCCAGCAGCTCCCAGGGGACGCACTACGAGCAGTACTTC
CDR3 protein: CASSSQGTHYEQYF

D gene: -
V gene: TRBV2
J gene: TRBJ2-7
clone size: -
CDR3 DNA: TGTGCCAGCAGTGAAAGGAGTGACGACTACGAGCAGTACTTC
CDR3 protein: CASSERSDDYEQYF

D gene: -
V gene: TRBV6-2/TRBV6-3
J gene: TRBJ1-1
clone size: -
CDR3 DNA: TGTGCCAGCAGGCCTCCAGGGGCCACTGAAGCTTTCTTT
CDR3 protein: CASRPPGATEAFF

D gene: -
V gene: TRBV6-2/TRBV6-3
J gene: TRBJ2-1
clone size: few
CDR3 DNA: TGTGCCAGCAGTTACGAGAGGGCAGGGGGGAATATCTACAATGAGCAGTTCTTC
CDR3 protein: CASSYERAGGNIYNEQFF

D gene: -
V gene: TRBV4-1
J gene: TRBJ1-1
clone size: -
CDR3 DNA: TGCGCCAGCAGCCAAGACCGGTCCAGGAACACTGAAGCTTTCTTT
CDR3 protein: CASSQDRSRNTEAFF

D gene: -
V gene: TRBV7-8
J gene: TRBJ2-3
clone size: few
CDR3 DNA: TGTGCCAGCAGCTTAGAGGGTACCACAGATACGCAGTATTTT
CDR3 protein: CASSLEGTTDTQYF

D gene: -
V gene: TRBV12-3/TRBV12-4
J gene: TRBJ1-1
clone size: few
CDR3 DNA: TGTGCCGCCAGCATTGGGTTGAACACTGAAGCTTTCTTT
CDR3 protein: CAASIGLNTEAFF

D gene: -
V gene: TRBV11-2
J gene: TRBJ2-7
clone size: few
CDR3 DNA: TGTGCCAGCACCCTATTCTCACCGGACAAGCAGTACTTC
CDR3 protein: CASTLFSPDKQYF

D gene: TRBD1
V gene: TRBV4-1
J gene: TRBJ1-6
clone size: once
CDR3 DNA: TGCGCCAGCAGCCAGGGAACTCGGGTCGGGACAGATAATTCACCCCTCCACTTT
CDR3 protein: CASSQGTRVGTDNSPLHF

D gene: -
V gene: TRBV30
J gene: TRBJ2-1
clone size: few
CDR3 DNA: TGTGCCTGGAGTCTCAACAATGAGCAGTTCTTC
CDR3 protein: CAWSLNNEQFF

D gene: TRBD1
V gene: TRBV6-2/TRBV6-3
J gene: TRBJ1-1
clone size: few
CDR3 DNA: TGTGCCAGCAGTTCGCCCCCGGACAGGATGAACACTGAAGCTTTCTTT
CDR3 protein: CASSSPPDRMNTEAFF

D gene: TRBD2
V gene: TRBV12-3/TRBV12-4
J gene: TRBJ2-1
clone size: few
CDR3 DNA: TGTGCCAGCAGTTGGACTAGCGGCGACAATGAGCAGTTCTTC
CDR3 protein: CASSWTSGDNEQFF

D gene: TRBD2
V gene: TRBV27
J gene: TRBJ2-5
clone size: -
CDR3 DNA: TGTGCCAGCAGTTTTTGGGCTAGCGGGGGGGTTCAAGAGACCCAGTACTTC
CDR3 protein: CASSFWASGGVQETQYF

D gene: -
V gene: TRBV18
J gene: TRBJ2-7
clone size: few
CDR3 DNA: TGTGCCAGCTCACCGCCGGGCCCAGGAGGGGAGCAGTACTTC
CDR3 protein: CASSPPGPGGEQYF

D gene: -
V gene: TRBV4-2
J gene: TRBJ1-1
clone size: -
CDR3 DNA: TGTGCCAGCAGCCGCTCCAGCACCGAAGCTTTCTTT
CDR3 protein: CASSRSSTEAFF

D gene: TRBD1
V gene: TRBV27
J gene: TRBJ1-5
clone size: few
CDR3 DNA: TGTGCCAGCAGTGTACAGGGGCATCAGCCTCAGCATTTT
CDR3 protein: CASSVQGHQPQHF

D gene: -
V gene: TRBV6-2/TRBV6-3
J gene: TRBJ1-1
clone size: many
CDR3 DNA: TGTGCCAGCAGTTACGGGACATCGAACACTGAAGCTTTCTTT
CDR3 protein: CASSYGTSNTEAFF

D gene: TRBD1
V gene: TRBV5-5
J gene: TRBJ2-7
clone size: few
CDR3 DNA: TGTGCCAGCGAGGGGACAGGGACCTACGAGCAGTACTTC
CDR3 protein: CASEGTGTYEQYF

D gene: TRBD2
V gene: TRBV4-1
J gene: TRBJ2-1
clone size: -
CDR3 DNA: TGCGCCAGCAGAGGGGGGGTAGCGGGGGACTACAATGAGCAGTTCTTC
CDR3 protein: CASRGGVAGDYNEQFF

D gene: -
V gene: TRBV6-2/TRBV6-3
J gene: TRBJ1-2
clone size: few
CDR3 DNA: TGTGCCAGCAGTTACGAGCGCAGGGGATGGAACTATGGCTACACCTTC
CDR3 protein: CASSYERRGWNYGYTF

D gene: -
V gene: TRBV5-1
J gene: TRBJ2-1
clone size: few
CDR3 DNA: TGCGCCAGCAGCTTGGGGCTCCTGGGGATGGATGAGCAGTTCTTC
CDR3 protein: CASSLGLLGMDEQFF

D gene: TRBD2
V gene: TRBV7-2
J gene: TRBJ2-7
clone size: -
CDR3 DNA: TGTGCCAGCAGCAGGGGAGGTTCGGGACTAGCGGAAAAGCAGTACTTC
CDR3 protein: CASSRGGSGLAEKQYF

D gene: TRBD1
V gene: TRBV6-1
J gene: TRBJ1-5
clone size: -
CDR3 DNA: TGTGCCAGCAGTGAAGCAGGGAGGGGGCATCAGCCCCAGCATTTT
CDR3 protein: CASSEAGRGHQPQHF

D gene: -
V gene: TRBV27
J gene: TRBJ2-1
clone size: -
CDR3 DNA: TGTGCCAGCAGTTTGGGCGGGCCGCGGTGGCAGTTCTTC
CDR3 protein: CASSLGGPRWQFF

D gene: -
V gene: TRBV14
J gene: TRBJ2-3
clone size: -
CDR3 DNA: TGTGCCAGCAGCCGCAACAGGGCCACCACAGATACGCAGTATTTT
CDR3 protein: CASSRNRATTDTQYF